Sequencing of this T cell receptor (beta chain) was carried out in a study of early T cells in non-severe SARS-CoV-2 infection. About the research overall: The study sequenced bulk RNA from unsorted whole blood, with chains unpaired.

The library protocol tagged individual cDNA molecules with unique molecular identifiers. In TCRdb, the 5' RACE reads were re-called with MiXCR into one record per CDR3 protein. The data show more than 95,000 distinct CDR3 sequences, with under 15% seen just once and roughly a fifth held by the top ten. The V gene lost 1 base and the J gene lost 8 bases, with 23 bases spanning the gap. This CDR3 is built from 17 residues. CDR1 and CDR2 (germline): LGHDT, YNNKEL (reference sequence). Study observations and caveats: The VDJdb matching leaned toward anti-spike CD8 responses and overlooked private and CD4 specificities.

This clonotype was counted a few times. Its antigen is currently unknown. The material sequenced was whole blood. The V gene is TRBV3-1, the J gene TRBJ1-2; a weak D match, TRBD1 (5 bases). This sequence was found in an adult who was a healthcare worker with PCR-confirmed SARS-CoV-2 infection or an uninfected control (not recorded which). DNA of the CDR3: TGTGCCAGCAGCCAAGTCGTTTTAGCGGGGGATTCGAGCGGCTACACCTTC. Its translation: CASSQVVLAGDSSGYTF. Variable domain in full (rest from reference TRBV3-1 and TRBJ1-2): DTAVSQTPKYLVTQMGNDKSIKCEQNLGHDTMYWYKQDSKKFLKIMFSYNNKELIINETVPNRFSPKSPDKAHLNLHINSLELGDSAVYFCASSQVVLAGDSSGYTFGSGTRLTVV.